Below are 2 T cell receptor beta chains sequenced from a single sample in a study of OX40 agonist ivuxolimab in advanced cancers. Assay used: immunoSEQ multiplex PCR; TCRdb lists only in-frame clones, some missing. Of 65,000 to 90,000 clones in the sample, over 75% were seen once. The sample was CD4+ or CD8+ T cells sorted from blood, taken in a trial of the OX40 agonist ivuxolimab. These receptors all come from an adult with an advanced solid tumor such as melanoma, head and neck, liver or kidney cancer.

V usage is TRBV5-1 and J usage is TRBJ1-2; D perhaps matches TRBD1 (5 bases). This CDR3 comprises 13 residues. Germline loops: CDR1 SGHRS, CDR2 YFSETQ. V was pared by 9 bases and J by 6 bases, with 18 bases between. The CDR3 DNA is TGCGCCACGAGGGGACCGGGCTTGGATGGCTACACCTTC. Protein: CATRGPGLDGYTF.

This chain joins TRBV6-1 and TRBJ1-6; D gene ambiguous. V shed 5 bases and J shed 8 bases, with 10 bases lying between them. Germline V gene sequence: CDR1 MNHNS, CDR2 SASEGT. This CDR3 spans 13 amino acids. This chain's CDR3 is CASSPNPYSPLHF. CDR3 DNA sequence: TGTGCCAGCAGTCCCAACCCCTATTCACCCCTCCACTTT.